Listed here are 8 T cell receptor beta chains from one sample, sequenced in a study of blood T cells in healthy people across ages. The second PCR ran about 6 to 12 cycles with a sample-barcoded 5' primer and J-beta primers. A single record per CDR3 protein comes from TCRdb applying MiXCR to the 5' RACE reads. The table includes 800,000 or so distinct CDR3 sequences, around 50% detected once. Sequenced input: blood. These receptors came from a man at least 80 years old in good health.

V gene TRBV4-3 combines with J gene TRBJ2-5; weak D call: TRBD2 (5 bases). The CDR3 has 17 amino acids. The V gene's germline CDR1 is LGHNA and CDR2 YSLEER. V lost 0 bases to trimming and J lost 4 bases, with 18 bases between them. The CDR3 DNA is TGCGCCAGCAGCCAAGAAATAGCAGAGGGCGCACGAGAGACCCAGTACTTC. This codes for CASSQEIAEGARETQYF.

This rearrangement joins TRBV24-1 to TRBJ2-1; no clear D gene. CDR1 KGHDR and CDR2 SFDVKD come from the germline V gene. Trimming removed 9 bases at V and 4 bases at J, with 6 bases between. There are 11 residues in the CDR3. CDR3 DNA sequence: TGTGCCACCGAAATATACAATGAGCAGTTCTTC. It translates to CATEIYNEQFF.

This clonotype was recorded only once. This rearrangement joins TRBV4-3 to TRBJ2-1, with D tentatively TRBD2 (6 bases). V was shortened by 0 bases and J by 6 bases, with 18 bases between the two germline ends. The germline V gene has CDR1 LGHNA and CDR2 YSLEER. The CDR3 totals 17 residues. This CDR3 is CASSQDIRDFTANEQFF. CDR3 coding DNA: TGCGCCAGCAGCCAAGATATCCGGGACTTCACCGCCAATGAGCAGTTCTTC.

CDR3: CASSAAGGGPELAFF. CDR3 DNA sequence: TGTGCCAGCAGCGCGGCAGGAGGGGGCCCCGAGCTAGCTTTCTTT. This rearrangement joins TRBV7-3 to TRBJ1-1, with 7 bases matching TRBD1. Germline trimming cut 5 bases from V and 10 bases from J; bases unmatched to any gene: 16. The CDR3 sequence is 15 residues long. Germline CDR1 SGHTA, CDR2 FQGTGA.

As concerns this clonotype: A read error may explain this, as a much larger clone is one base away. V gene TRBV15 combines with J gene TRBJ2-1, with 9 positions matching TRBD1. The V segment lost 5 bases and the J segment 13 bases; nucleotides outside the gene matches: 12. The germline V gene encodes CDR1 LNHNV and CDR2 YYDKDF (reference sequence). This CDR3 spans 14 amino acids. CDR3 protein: CATSGQGNQETQFF. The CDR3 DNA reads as TGTGCCACCAGCGGACAGGGGAATCAAGAGACCCAGTTCTTC.

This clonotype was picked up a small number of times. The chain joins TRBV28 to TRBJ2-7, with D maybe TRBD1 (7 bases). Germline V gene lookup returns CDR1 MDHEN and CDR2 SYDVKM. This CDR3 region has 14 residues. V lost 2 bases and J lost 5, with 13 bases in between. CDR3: CASSLPRGDHEQYF. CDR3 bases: TGTGCCAGCAGTTTACCCAGGGGGGACCACGAGCAGTACTTC.

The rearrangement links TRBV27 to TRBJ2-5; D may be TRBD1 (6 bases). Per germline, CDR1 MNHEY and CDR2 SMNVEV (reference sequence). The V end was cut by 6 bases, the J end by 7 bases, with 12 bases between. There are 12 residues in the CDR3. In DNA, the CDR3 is TGTGCCAGCAGCAACAGGGTTGGGACCCAGTACTTC. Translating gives CASSNRVGTQYF.

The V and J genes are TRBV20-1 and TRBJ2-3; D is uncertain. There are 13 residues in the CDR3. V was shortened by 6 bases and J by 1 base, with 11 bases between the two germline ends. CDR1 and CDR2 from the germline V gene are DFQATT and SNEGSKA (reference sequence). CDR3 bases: TGCAGTGCCCAGGCTGATGGCACAGATACGCAGTATTTT. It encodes CSAQADGTDTQYF.